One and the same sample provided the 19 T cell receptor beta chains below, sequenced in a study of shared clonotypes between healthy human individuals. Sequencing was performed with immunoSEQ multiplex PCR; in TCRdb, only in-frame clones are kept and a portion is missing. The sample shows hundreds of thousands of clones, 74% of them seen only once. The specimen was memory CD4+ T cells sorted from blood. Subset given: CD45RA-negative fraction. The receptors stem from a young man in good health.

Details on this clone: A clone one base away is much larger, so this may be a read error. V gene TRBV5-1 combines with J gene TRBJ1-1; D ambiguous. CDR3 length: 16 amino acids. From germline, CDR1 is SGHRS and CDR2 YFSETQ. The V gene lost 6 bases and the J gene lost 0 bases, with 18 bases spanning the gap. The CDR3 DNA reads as TGCGCCAGCAAAAGAAAAGAACAAGTCCTGAACACTGAAGCTTTCTTT. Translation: CASKRKEQVLNTEAFF.

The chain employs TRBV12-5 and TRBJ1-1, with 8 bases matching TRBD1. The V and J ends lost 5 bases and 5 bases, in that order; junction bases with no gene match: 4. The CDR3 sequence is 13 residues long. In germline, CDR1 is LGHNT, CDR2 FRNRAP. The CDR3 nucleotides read TGTGCTAGTGGTCCGGGGGACAGGACTGAAGCTTTCTTT. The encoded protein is CASGPGDRTEAFF. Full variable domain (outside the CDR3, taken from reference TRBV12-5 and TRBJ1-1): DARVTQTPRHKVTEMGQEVTMRCQPILGHNTVFWYRQTMMQGLELLAYFRNRAPLDDSGMPKDRFSAEMPDATLATLKIQPSEPRDSAVYFCASGPGDRTEAFFGQGTRLTVV.

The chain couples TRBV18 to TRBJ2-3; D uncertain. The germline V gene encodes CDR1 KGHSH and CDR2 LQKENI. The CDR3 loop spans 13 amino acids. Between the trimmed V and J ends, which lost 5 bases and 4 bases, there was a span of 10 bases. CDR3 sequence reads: CASSADDADTQYF. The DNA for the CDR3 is TGTGCCAGCTCAGCGGACGATGCAGATACGCAGTATTTT.

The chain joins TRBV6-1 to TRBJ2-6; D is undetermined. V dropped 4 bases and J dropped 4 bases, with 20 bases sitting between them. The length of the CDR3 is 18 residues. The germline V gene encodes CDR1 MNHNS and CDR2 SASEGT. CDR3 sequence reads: CASSGLTGFGAGANVLTF. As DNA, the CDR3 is TGTGCCAGCAGTGGTTTAACTGGGTTTGGTGCCGGGGCCAACGTCCTGACTTTC.

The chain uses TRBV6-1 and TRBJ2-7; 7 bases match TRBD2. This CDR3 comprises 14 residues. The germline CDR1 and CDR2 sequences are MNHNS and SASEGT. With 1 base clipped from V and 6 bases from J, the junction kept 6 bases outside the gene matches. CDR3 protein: CASSEVVGGIEQYF. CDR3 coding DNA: TGTGCCAGCAGTGAAGTGGTGGGGGGGATCGAGCAGTACTTC.

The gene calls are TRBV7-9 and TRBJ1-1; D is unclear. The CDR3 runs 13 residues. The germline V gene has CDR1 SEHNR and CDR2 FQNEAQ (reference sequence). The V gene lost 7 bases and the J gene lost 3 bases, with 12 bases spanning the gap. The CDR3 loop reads CASTRMMDTEAFF. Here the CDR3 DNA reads TGTGCCAGCACCAGAATGATGGACACTGAAGCTTTCTTT. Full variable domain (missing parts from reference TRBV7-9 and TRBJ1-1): DTGVSQNPRHKITKRGQNVTFRCDPISEHNRLYWYRQTLGQGPEFLTYFQNEAQLEKSRLLSDRFSAERPKGSFSTLEIQRTEQGDSAMYLCASTRMMDTEAFFGQGTRLTVV.

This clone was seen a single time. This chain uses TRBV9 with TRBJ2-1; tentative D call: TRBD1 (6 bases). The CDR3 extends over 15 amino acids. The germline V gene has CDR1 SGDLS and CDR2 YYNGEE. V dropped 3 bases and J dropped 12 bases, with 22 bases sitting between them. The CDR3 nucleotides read TGTGCCAGCAGCGACAGGGTTGGGTCGGTAGTGTTGCAGTTCTTC. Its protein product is CASSDRVGSVVLQFF.

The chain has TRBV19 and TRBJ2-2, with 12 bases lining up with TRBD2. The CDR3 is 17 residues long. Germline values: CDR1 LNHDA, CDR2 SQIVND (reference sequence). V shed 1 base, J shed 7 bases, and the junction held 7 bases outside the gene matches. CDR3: CASSIARLAGEFGELFF. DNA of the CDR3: TGTGCCAGTAGTATAGCGAGACTAGCGGGAGAATTCGGGGAGCTGTTTTTT. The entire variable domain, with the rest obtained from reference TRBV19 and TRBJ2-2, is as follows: DGGITQSPKYLFRKEGQNVTLSCEQNLNHDAMYWYRQDPGQGLRLIYYSQIVNDFQKGDIAEGYSVSREKKESFPLTVTSAQKNPTAFYLCASSIARLAGEFGELFFGEGSRLTVL.

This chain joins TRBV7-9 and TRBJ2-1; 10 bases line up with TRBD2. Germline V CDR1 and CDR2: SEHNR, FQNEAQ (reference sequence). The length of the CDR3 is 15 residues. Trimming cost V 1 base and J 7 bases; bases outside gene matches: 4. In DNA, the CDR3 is TGTGCCAGCAGCTTAGTGGCTAGCGGGAGAAATGAGCAGTTCTTC. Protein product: CASSLVASGRNEQFF. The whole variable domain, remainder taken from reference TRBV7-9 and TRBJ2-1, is DTGVSQNPRHKITKRGQNVTFRCDPISEHNRLYWYRQTLGQGPEFLTYFQNEAQLEKSRLLSDRFSAERPKGSFSTLEIQRTEQGDSAMYLCASSLVASGRNEQFFGPGTRLTVL.

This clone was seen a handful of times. The CDR3 DNA is TGCAGCGTTGTAGGACAGGTATACAATGAGCAGTTCTTC. Its translation: CSVVGQVYNEQFF. The chain couples TRBV29-1 to TRBJ2-1; TRBD1 agrees at 7 bases. The germline CDR1 and CDR2 sequences are SQVTM and ANQGSEA. The CDR3 sequence is 13 residues long. The ends lost 4 bases at V and 4 bases at J; junction bases unmatched: 4.

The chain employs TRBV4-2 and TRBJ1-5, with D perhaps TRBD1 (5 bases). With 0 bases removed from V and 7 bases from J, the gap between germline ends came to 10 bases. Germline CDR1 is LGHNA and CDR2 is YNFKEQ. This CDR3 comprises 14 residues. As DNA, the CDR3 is TGTGCCAGCAGCCAAGATGGCGGGGCCCAGCCCCAGCATTTT. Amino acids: CASSQDGGAQPQHF.

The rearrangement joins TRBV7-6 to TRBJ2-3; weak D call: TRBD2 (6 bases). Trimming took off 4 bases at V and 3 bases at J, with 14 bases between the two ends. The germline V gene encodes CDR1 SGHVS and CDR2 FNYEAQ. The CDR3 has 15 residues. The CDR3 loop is CASSSWKEGTDTQYF. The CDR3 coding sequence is TGTGCCAGCAGCTCTTGGAAGGAGGGGACAGATACGCAGTATTTT. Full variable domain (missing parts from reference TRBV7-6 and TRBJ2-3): GAGVSQSPRYKVTKRGQDVALRCDPISGHVSLYWYRQALGQGPEFLTYFNYEAQQDKSGLPNDRFSAERPEGSISTLTIQRTEQRDSAMYRCASSSWKEGTDTQYFGPGTRLTVL.

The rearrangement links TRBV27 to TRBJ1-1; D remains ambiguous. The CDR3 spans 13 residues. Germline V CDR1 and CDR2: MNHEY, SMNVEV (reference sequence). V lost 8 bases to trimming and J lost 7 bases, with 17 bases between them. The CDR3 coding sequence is TGTGCCAGCCTAAGGAGGGTGGATGGTGAAGCTTTCTTT. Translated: CASLRRVDGEAFF.

The CDR3 bases are TGCGCCAGCAGCTGGGCCGGGACTAGTACAGATACGCAGTATTTT. This encodes CASSWAGTSTDTQYF. The gene calls are TRBV5-1 and TRBJ2-3, with TRBD2 matching over 8 bases. Germline V gives CDR1 SGHRS, CDR2 YFSETQ. V lost 3 bases and J lost 3; bases outside the gene matches: 6. CDR3 length: 15 residues.

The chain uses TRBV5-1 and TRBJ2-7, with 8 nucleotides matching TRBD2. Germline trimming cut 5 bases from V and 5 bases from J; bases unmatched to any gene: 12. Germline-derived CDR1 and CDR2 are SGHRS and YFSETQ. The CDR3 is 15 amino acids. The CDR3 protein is CASRPGGGGNDEQYF. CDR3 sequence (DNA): TGCGCCAGCAGACCCGGGGGGGGCGGAAACGACGAGCAGTACTTC.

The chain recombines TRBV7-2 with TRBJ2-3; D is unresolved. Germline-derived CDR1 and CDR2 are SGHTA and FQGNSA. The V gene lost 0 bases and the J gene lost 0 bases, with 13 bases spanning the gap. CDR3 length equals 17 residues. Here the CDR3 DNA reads TGTGCCAGCAGCTTAGCGCTTCGAGTCCTCAGCACAGATACGCAGTATTTT. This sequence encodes CASSLALRVLSTDTQYF.

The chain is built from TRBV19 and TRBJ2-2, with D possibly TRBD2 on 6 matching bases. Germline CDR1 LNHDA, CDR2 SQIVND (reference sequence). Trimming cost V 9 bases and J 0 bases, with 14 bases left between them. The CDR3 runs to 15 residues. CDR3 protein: CASGLLASNTGELFF. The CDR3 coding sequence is TGTGCCAGCGGACTACTAGCATCGAACACCGGGGAGCTGTTTTTT.

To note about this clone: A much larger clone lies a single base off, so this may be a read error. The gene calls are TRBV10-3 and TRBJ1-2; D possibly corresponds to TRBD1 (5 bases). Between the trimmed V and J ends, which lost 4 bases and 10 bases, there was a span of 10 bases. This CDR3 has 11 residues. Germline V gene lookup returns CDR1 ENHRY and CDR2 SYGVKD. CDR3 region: CAISARGLYTF. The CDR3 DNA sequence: TGTGCCATCAGTGCTCGGGGCCTCTACACCTTC.

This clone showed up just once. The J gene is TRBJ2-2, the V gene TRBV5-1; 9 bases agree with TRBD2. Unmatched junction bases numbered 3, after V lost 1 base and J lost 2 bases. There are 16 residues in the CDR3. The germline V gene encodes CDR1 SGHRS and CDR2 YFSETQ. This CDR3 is CASSLYSGSNTGELFF. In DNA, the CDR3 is TGCGCCAGCAGCTTGTATAGCGGGAGTAACACCGGGGAGCTGTTTTTT. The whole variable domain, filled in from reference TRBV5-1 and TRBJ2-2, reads KAGVTQTPRYLIKTRGQQVTLSCSPISGHRSVSWYQQTPGQGLQFLFEYFSETQRNKGNFPGRFSGRQFSNSRSEMNVSTLELGDSALYLCASSLYSGSNTGELFFGEGSRLTVL.